This entry lists 9 T cell receptor beta chains sequenced from one sample in a study of shared T cell receptors in the human thymus. The table came from immunoSEQ multiplex PCR; TCRdb's copy has only in-frame clones and leaves some out. The sample has over 650,000 clones; 80% to 90% are singletons. These data were also filed under a second study, of human thymus T cells.

The specimen sequenced was thymocytes. These receptors were obtained from a boy under two years old with a congenital heart defect.

The sample holds one count of this clone. The rearrangement uses TRBV11-3 and TRBJ2-1; TRBD2 agrees at 9 bases. The V and J ends lost 3 bases and 6 bases, in that order; junction bases with no gene match: 12. CDR1 is SGHNT, CDR2 YENEEA, per germline. This CDR3 region has 17 residues. The DNA of the CDR3 is TGTGCCAGCAGCTTGGGCGGGAGGGCATCAAAGTCCAATGAGCAGTTCTTC. Translating it yields CASSLGGRASKSNEQFF.

The CDR3 sequence is CASSGPLAVASSYEQYF. The CDR3 DNA reads TGTGCCAGCAGCGGACCTTTAGCGGTTGCGAGCTCCTACGAGCAGTACTTC. The V gene is TRBV28, the J gene TRBJ2-7; D may be TRBD2 (6 bases). CDR3 length equals 17 residues. From germline, CDR1 is MDHEN and CDR2 SYDVKM. Trimming stripped 6 bases from V and 0 bases from J, with 21 bases between.

This CDR3 is CASSSQDRGEGEQYF. CDR3 DNA: TGTGCCAGCAGTTCCCAAGACAGGGGTGAGGGCGAGCAGTACTTC. V gene TRBV27 combines with J gene TRBJ2-7; 8 bases are a match to TRBD1. Per the germline V gene, CDR1 is MNHEY and CDR2 is SMNVEV (reference sequence). This CDR3 has 15 amino acids. J lost 6 bases, V lost 4 bases, and 11 bases had no gene match.

V gene TRBV11-2 combines with J gene TRBJ2-7, with unresolved D. Germline V gene lookup returns CDR1 SGHAT and CDR2 FQNNGV. Trimming took off 5 bases at V and 3 bases at J, with 11 bases between the two ends. The CDR3 runs to 13 residues. In DNA, the CDR3 is TGTGCCAGCAGCAACAAAGTCAACTACGAGCAGTACTTC. Translated: CASSNKVNYEQYF.

The chain couples TRBV27 to TRBJ2-7, with D possibly TRBD1 on 5 matching bases. This CDR3 has 13 amino acids. V was trimmed by 6 bases and J by 5 bases, leaving 14 bases between them. Germline V gene lookup returns CDR1 MNHEY and CDR2 SMNVEV (reference sequence). DNA of the CDR3: TGTGCCAGCAGGGGGCCAGACACGGACGAGCAGTACTTC. It codes for CASRGPDTDEQYF.

The chain's CDR3 is CASSQGNTEAFF. In DNA form, the CDR3 reads TGTGCCAGCAGCCAGGGAAACACTGAAGCTTTCTTT. The chain uses TRBV5-4 and TRBJ1-1; D is perhaps TRBD1 (5 bases). The CDR3 is 12 amino acids. Germline V gene sequence: CDR1 SGHNT, CDR2 YYREEE (reference sequence). With 4 bases removed from V and 2 bases from J, the gap between germline ends came to 6 bases.

The chain combines TRBV13 with TRBJ2-7, with TRBD2 matching 10 bases. The CDR3 runs to 16 residues. J lost 0 bases, V lost 2 bases, and 4 bases had no gene match. The V gene's germline CDR1 is PRHDT and CDR2 FYEKMQ (reference sequence). Written as DNA, the CDR3 is TGTGCCAGCAGCTTAAGGACTAGCGGTTTCTCCTACGAGCAGTACTTC. Protein: CASSLRTSGFSYEQYF.

This clone was seen a handful of times. V is TRBV5-8 and J is TRBJ1-1; no definite D call. The CDR3 totals 18 residues. The germline V and J ends were trimmed by 3 bases and 3 bases, with 24 bases remaining between them. Looked up from germline, CDR1 is SGHTS and CDR2 is YDEGEE. CDR3 coding DNA: TGTGCCAGCAGCTCACTAGGGTCCCCGGGCCCCCAGTACACTGAAGCTTTCTTT. Protein sequence: CASSSLGSPGPQYTEAFF.

V usage is TRBV19 and J usage is TRBJ2-2, with D perhaps TRBD2 (5 bases). Germline V gene lookup returns CDR1 LNHDA and CDR2 SQIVND (reference sequence). The CDR3 runs to 15 residues. Trimming removed 5 bases at V and 1 base at J, with 11 bases between. CDR3 amino acids: CASSVPDLNTGELFF. The DNA of the CDR3 is TGTGCCAGTAGTGTCCCGGACTTGAACACCGGGGAGCTGTTTTTT.